Shown below are 6 T cell receptor beta chains from a single sample sequenced in a study of blood T cells in healthy people across ages. Then a second PCR, running roughly 7 to 12 cycles, was carried out with a sample-barcoded 5' primer and a J-beta primer mix. TCRdb re-analysed the 5' RACE reads in MiXCR, keeping a single row per CDR3 protein. The sample includes about 670,000 distinct CDR3 sequences, about 43% of them seen just once. The specimen sequenced was blood. These TCRs come from a man at least 80 years old in good health.

This clonotype has ten or more counts. The CDR3 is CASSLPRGGADTQYF. CDR3 sequence (DNA): TGTGCCAGCAGCTTACCTCGGGGAGGGGCAGATACGCAGTATTTT. This chain uses TRBV7-2 with TRBJ2-3, with TRBD2 matching over 7 bases. With V trimmed by 2 bases and J by 4 bases, 6 bases remained unmatched. Germline V lookup: CDR1 SGHTA, CDR2 FQGNSA. This CDR3 comprises 15 residues.

The chain employs TRBV20-1 and TRBJ2-3, with TRBD2 identical over 8 bases. J was trimmed by 4 bases and V by 0 bases; bases with no gene match: 9. This CDR3 is built from 16 residues. Germline CDR1 and CDR2: DFQATT and SNEGSKA (reference sequence). CDR3 DNA sequence: TGCAGTGCTAGAGATCCTGCCGGGGGGGCCGCAGATACGCAGTATTTT. Protein product: CSARDPAGGAADTQYF.

J is TRBJ2-3 and V is TRBV12-3 or TRBV12-4; TRBD2 aligns across 9 bases. The J segment lost 4 bases and the V segment lost 3 bases, leaving 8 bases of the junction unmatched. The CDR3 is made up of 16 amino acids. CDR3 bases: TGTGCCAGCAGTTTCCTCCAGCGGGGGGCCGCAGATACGCAGTATTTT. Protein product: CASSFLQRGAADTQYF.

Note on this clonotype: A much larger clonotype is one base distant, so this may be a read error. The V and J genes are TRBV5-5 and TRBJ2-7; D is undetermined. The germline gives CDR1 SGHKS, CDR2 YYEKEE (reference sequence). This CDR3 spans 11 amino acids. Trimming stripped 0 bases from V and 12 bases from J, with 10 bases between. The CDR3 loop reads CASSLDILSYF. CDR3 DNA: TGTGCCAGCAGCTTGGATATTCTGTCGTACTTC.

V is TRBV7-9 and J is TRBJ1-2, with a possible D match to TRBD1 (6 bases). Trimming removed 4 bases at V and 2 bases at J, with 17 bases between. The CDR3 sequence is 16 residues long. Germline loops: CDR1 SEHNR, CDR2 FQNEAQ (reference sequence). CDR3 in amino acids: CASSSPSTGWNYGYTF. In DNA, the CDR3 is TGTGCCAGCAGCTCTCCTTCGACAGGTTGGAACTATGGCTACACCTTC.

Note on this clonotype: This may arise from a read error, as a much more abundant clone is one base away. The chain links TRBV29-1 to TRBJ2-4, with D possibly called TRBD1 or TRBD2 (5 bases each). This CDR3 is built from 16 residues. The germline gives CDR1 SQVTM, CDR2 ANQGSEA. The CDR3 DNA is TGCAGCGTTGAAGAACCCCTTATGGGACGCCAAAACACTCAGTACTTC. Translated: CSVEEPLMGRQNTQYF. The complete variable domain, with remaining parts taken from reference TRBV29-1 and TRBJ2-4, reads SAVISQKPSRDICQRGTSLTIQCQVDSQVTMMFWYRQQPGQSLTLIATANQGSEATYESGFVIDKFPISRPNLTFSTLTVSNMSPEDSSIYLCSVEEPLMGRQNTQYFGAGTRLSVL.